The 32 T cell receptor beta chains reported below all come from one sample, sequenced in a study of neoadjuvant anti-PD-1 for oral cavity cancer. Here immunoSEQ multiplex PCR was the method, and the copy in TCRdb shows in-frame clones only, minus some. This table holds about 16,000 clones, about two thirds found once. The source material was PBMCs, sampled before nivolumab (anti-PD-1) treatment. Receptors were obtained from a person aged 40 to 85 with oral cavity squamous cell carcinoma.

This chain connects TRBV4-1 to TRBJ2-7; weak D call: TRBD2 (5 bases). V was cut by 1 base and J by 6 bases, with 10 bases left in between. This CDR3 has 13 residues. Germline CDR1 is MGHRA and CDR2 is YSYEKL. This CDR3 is CASSQAGTVEQYF. CDR3 nucleotide sequence: TGCGCCAGCAGCCAAGCGGGAACCGTCGAGCAGTACTTC.

The rearrangement uses TRBV5-6 and TRBJ1-1; 7 nucleotides agree with TRBD1. J gave up 5 bases and V 4 bases, and 5 bases lay outside the gene matches. The CDR3 is 13 residues long. From germline, CDR1 is SGHDT and CDR2 YYEEEE. CDR3 bases: TGTGCCAGCAGCGTCGGGACAGCGACTGAAGCTTTCTTT. Amino acids: CASSVGTATEAFF.

The V and J genes are TRBV5-5 and TRBJ2-7; no clear D gene. The germline V and J ends were trimmed by 0 bases and 0 bases, with 13 bases remaining between them. This CDR3 has 16 residues. Germline CDR1 and CDR2: SGHKS and YYEKEE (reference sequence). The CDR3 DNA follows: TGTGCCAGCAGCTTGGTTGGGTGGCATCCCTCCTACGAGCAGTACTTC. Translated: CASSLVGWHPSYEQYF.

The chain carries TRBV5-1 and TRBJ1-6; no clear D gene. The germline V gene encodes CDR1 SGHRS and CDR2 YFSETQ. V shed 0 bases and J shed 3 bases, with 4 bases lying between them. CDR3 size: 14 residues. The CDR3 spells CASSLDNYNSPLHF. As DNA, the CDR3 is TGCGCCAGCAGCTTGGACAACTATAATTCACCCCTCCACTTT. The entire variable domain, with the rest obtained from reference TRBV5-1 and TRBJ1-6, is as follows: KAGVTQTPRYLIKTRGQQVTLSCSPISGHRSVSWYQQTPGQGLQFLFEYFSETQRNKGNFPGRFSGRQFSNSRSEMNVSTLELGDSALYLCASSLDNYNSPLHFGNGTRLTVT.

This clone was seen only once. This chain connects TRBV28 to TRBJ1-2, with TRBD1 identical over 7 bases. The germline V gene encodes CDR1 MDHEN and CDR2 SYDVKM. The length of the CDR3 is 15 residues. V dropped 5 bases and J dropped 8; count of bases not matched to a gene: 14. The CDR3 DNA reads as TGTGCCAGCAGTAATGGACAGGTAGAAGTAATGGGCTACACCTTC. Its translation is CASSNGQVEVMGYTF.

The chain employs TRBV28 and TRBJ2-7; no reliable D call. CDR3 size: 13 residues. Germline CDR1 MDHEN, CDR2 SYDVKM. V gave up 3 bases and J gave up 3 bases, with 9 bases separating them. CDR3 sequence (DNA): TGTGCCAGCAGTTTGGGCAGGATCTACGAGCAGTACTTC. Its protein product is CASSLGRIYEQYF.

The V call is TRBV6-1, the J call TRBJ2-6; D is perhaps TRBD1 (5 bases). Germline CDR1 reads MNHNS; CDR2 reads SASEGT. Deletions cut 4 bases from V and 0 bases from J, with 13 bases between. The CDR3 spans 17 residues. The CDR3 spells CASSVNSGASGANVLTF. DNA for the CDR3: TGTGCCAGCAGTGTGAACAGTGGGGCCTCTGGGGCCAACGTCCTGACTTTC.

The CDR3 reads CASHLFYGYTF. The CDR3 DNA reads as TGTGCCAGCCACCTTTTTTATGGCTACACCTTC. The rearrangement uses TRBV6-1 and TRBJ1-2; no reliable D call. The CDR3 sequence is 11 residues long. Germline CDR1 reads MNHNS; CDR2 reads SASEGT. V shed 8 bases and J shed 5 bases, with 9 bases lying between them.

The genes are TRBV9 and TRBJ1-1, with TRBD1 matching 11 bases. The germline V gene has CDR1 SGDLS and CDR2 YYNGEE. The CDR3 is 16 residues long. V lost 5 bases and J lost 5; bases outside the gene matches: 11. CDR3 sequence reads: CASSPVGGQGATEAFF. Written as DNA, the CDR3 is TGTGCCAGCAGTCCCGTCGGAGGACAGGGGGCTACTGAAGCTTTCTTT.

This rearrangement joins TRBV30 to TRBJ2-1, with 8 bases fitting TRBD1. Losses at the gene ends were 2 bases for V and 1 base for J; bases not matched to a gene: 4. CDR1 is GTSNPN and CDR2 is SVGIG in the germline V gene (reference sequence). The CDR3 has 15 residues. This CDR3 is CAWSSGQASYNEQFF. CDR3 sequence (DNA): TGTGCCTGGAGTTCGGGACAGGCGTCCTACAATGAGCAGTTCTTC.

The chain joins TRBV19 to TRBJ2-7; 11 bases align to TRBD2. V shed 5 bases and J 3 bases; nucleotides not matched to a gene: 9. The CDR3 has 16 amino acids. The germline V gene encodes CDR1 LNHDA and CDR2 SQIVND (reference sequence). The CDR3, as DNA: TGTGCCAGTAGTGTCGGGACTAGCGGTAACCTCTACGAGCAGTACTTC. This gives the protein CASSVGTSGNLYEQYF.

The J gene is TRBJ2-5, the V gene TRBV5-6; TRBD1 agrees at 7 bases. Germline CDR1 reads SGHDT; CDR2 reads YYEEEE. The CDR3 runs to 18 residues. Trimming cost V 4 bases and J 4 bases; bases outside gene matches: 19. Here the CDR3 DNA reads TGTGCCAGCAGCCGACAGGGTTTAGGCCCCGAATCCATAGAGACCCAGTACTTC. This sequence encodes CASSRQGLGPESIETQYF.

The gene calls are TRBV28 and TRBJ1-2; D possibly corresponds to TRBD1 (5 bases). The CDR3 loop spans 11 amino acids. Looked up from germline, CDR1 is MDHEN and CDR2 is SYDVKM. The CDR3 loop is CAAGRDYGYTF. As DNA, the CDR3 is TGTGCGGCAGGGAGAGACTATGGCTACACCTTC.

This clone showed up just once. This chain links TRBV2 with TRBJ2-5; 13 bases agree with TRBD2. The CDR3 length is 13 residues. Germline CDR1 SNHLY, CDR2 FYNNEI. With V trimmed by 8 bases and J by 4 bases, 1 base remained unmatched. CDR3 region: CASGTSGTETQYF. Written as DNA, the CDR3 is TGTGCCAGCGGGACTAGCGGGACAGAGACCCAGTACTTC.

The chain couples TRBV2 to TRBJ2-7; the D is unclear. V lost 10 bases and J 6 bases, leaving 19 bases between the germline ends. The CDR3 sequence is 13 residues long. Looked up from germline, CDR1 is SNHLY and CDR2 is FYNNEI. The CDR3 loop reads CATRQEIGSEQYF. In nucleotides, the CDR3 is TGTGCCACGAGGCAGGAAATCGGATCCGAGCAGTACTTC. Together with reference TRBV2 and TRBJ2-7, the CDR3 gives the full variable domain: EPEVTQTPSHQVTQMGQEVILRCVPISNHLYFYWYRQILGQKVEFLVSFYNNEISEKSEIFDDQFSVERPDGSNFTLKIRSTKLEDSAMYFCATRQEIGSEQYFGPGTRLTVT.

J is TRBJ2-7 and V is TRBV7-9, with 7 bases lining up with TRBD2. The CDR3 has 14 amino acids. Germline lookup yields CDR1 SEHNR and CDR2 FQNEAQ (reference sequence). V trimming: 0 bases; J trimming: 3 bases; junction bases outside the gene matches: 2. The CDR3 nucleotides are TGTGCCAGCAGCTTAGCGGGAGGGGACTACGAGCAGTACTTC. Translating gives CASSLAGGDYEQYF.

V and J are TRBV19 and TRBJ1-6; 7 positions agree with TRBD1. Germline-derived CDR1 and CDR2 are LNHDA and SQIVND (reference sequence). Trimming cost V 5 bases and J 5 bases; bases outside gene matches: 9. The CDR3 length is 16 residues. CDR3 coding DNA: TGTGCCAGTAGTCTGATAGGGACAGTGGATAATTCACCCCTCCACTTT. Residues: CASSLIGTVDNSPLHF.

The chain links TRBV7-9 to TRBJ2-2, with 7 bases fitting TRBD1. With 5 bases clipped from V and 4 bases from J, the junction kept 4 bases outside the gene matches. The length of the CDR3 is 14 residues. Germline CDR1 SEHNR, CDR2 FQNEAQ (reference sequence). The CDR3: CASSLGQFTGELFF. CDR3 DNA sequence: TGTGCCAGCAGCCTGGGACAGTTCACCGGGGAGCTGTTTTTT.

This clone was seen a single time. The chain couples TRBV7-9 to TRBJ2-1; TRBD1 matches at 9 bases. Germline V CDR1 and CDR2: SEHNR, FQNEAQ (reference sequence). The ends lost 5 bases at V and 7 bases at J; junction bases unmatched: 9. The CDR3 covers 15 residues. CDR3 loop: CASSVWTGEANEQFF. The CDR3 DNA follows: TGTGCCAGCAGCGTCTGGACAGGGGAGGCGAATGAGCAGTTCTTC.

The chain carries TRBV15 and TRBJ1-5; D gene uncertain. V gave up 1 base and J gave up 5 bases, with 12 bases separating them. The CDR3 consists of 15 residues. Germline values: CDR1 LNHNV, CDR2 YYDKDF (reference sequence). This chain's CDR3 is CATSRGRMYDQPQHF. As DNA, the CDR3 is TGTGCCACCAGCAGAGGGCGTATGTACGATCAGCCCCAGCATTTT. The whole variable domain, filled in from reference TRBV15 and TRBJ1-5, reads DAMVIQNPRYQVTQFGKPVTLSCSQTLNHNVMYWYQQKSSQAPKLLFHYYDKDFNNEADTPDNFQSRRPNTSFCFLDIRSPGLGDTAMYLCATSRGRMYDQPQHFGDGTRLSIL.

The J gene is TRBJ2-7, the V gene TRBV30, with 11 bases lining up with TRBD1. Looked up from germline, CDR1 is GTSNPN and CDR2 is SVGIG (reference sequence). The length of the CDR3 is 14 residues. The V segment lost 2 bases and the J segment 2 bases; nucleotides outside the gene matches: 2. Here the CDR3 DNA reads TGTGCCTGGAGTAGGGGACAGGGGGCCTACGAGCAGTACTTC. This sequence encodes CAWSRGQGAYEQYF.

This clone has a single count. The V call is TRBV28, the J call TRBJ1-5; tentative D call: TRBD1 (6 bases). Germline V gene sequence: CDR1 MDHEN, CDR2 SYDVKM. CDR3 size: 15 residues. Trimming took 6 bases from V and 4 from J, leaving 16 bases between them. CDR3 coding DNA: TGTGCCAGCAGCCTAGGGGGGACAAGGAATCAGCCCCAGCATTTT. This sequence encodes CASSLGGTRNQPQHF.

Written as DNA, the CDR3 is TGTGCCAGCAGGAGGGACACTCTTACCTACAATGAGCAGTTCTTC. This sequence encodes CASRRDTLTYNEQFF. V gene TRBV6-5 combines with J gene TRBJ2-1; a weak D match, TRBD1 (6 bases). This CDR3 contains 15 residues. CDR1 and CDR2 (germline): MNHEY, SVGAGI. Trimming removed 6 bases at V and 2 bases at J, with 14 bases between.

This clone occurred once. The CDR3 bases are TGTGCCAGCAGCTTTGTTGGTCAGGGAAACACCATATATTTT. Residues: CASSFVGQGNTIYF. This sequence joins TRBV11-2 and TRBJ1-3, with D unresolved. V lost 3 bases and J lost 4, with 10 bases in between. The CDR3 extends over 14 amino acids. Per germline, CDR1 SGHAT and CDR2 FQNNGV.

The chain combines TRBV5-4 with TRBJ2-7; D gene unclear. Trimming removed 4 bases from V and 1 base from J, with 6 bases in between. The CDR3 has 12 amino acids. Looked up from germline, CDR1 is SGHNT and CDR2 is YYREEE (reference sequence). The CDR3 bases are TGTGCCAGCAGCCTCCGGTCCTACGAGCAGTACTTC. As protein: CASSLRSYEQYF.

The chain joins TRBV7-3 to TRBJ2-1, with 8 bases matching TRBD2. V was clipped by 5 bases and J by 5 bases; unmatched bases: 11. Germline V gives CDR1 SGHTA, CDR2 FQGTGA. The CDR3 length is 16 residues. For the CDR3, the DNA is TGTGCCAGCAGCCCTGCGGGAGGAGGACTCCACAATGAGCAGTTCTTC. It encodes CASSPAGGGLHNEQFF.

CDR3 protein: CASSFTTGDRFSYEQYF. DNA of the CDR3: TGCGCCAGCAGCTTCACGACAGGGGATAGATTCTCCTACGAGCAGTACTTC. V gene TRBV5-1 combines with J gene TRBJ2-7; 8 bases are a match to TRBD1. The CDR3 loop spans 17 amino acids. Trimming at V came to 2 bases and at J to 0 bases, leaving 10 bases not matched to a gene. Looked up from germline, CDR1 is SGHRS and CDR2 is YFSETQ. Full variable domain (rest looked up from reference TRBV5-1 and TRBJ2-7): KAGVTQTPRYLIKTRGQQVTLSCSPISGHRSVSWYQQTPGQGLQFLFEYFSETQRNKGNFPGRFSGRQFSNSRSEMNVSTLELGDSALYLCASSFTTGDRFSYEQYFGPGTRLTVT.

DNA for the CDR3: TGTGCCAGCAGCTGGGGCGGGGGAACAGATACGCAGTATTTT. Translating it yields CASSWGGGTDTQYF. The chain is built from TRBV2 and TRBJ2-3; the match to TRBD2 covers 7 bases. The trim removed 6 bases at V and 3 bases at J, leaving 6 bases unmatched. Germline CDR1 and CDR2: SNHLY and FYNNEI. CDR3 size: 14 residues.

The chain joins TRBV30 to TRBJ2-1; no definite D call. The CDR3 length is 19 residues. V gave up 0 bases and J gave up 6 bases, with 27 bases separating them. Per germline, CDR1 GTSNPN and CDR2 SVGIG (reference sequence). DNA of the CDR3: TGTGCCTGGAGTGTACGTCTTTGGGCGCGCGCAAAGGGTAGCAATGAGCAGTTCTTC. This encodes CAWSVRLWARAKGSNEQFF.

The table lists this clone with a few counts. This rearrangement joins TRBV19 to TRBJ2-7; D tentatively fits TRBD1 or TRBD2 (5 bases each). There are 15 residues in the CDR3. Trimming left V 5 bases short and J 1 base short, with 15 bases between. Germline lookup yields CDR1 LNHDA and CDR2 SQIVND (reference sequence). This CDR3 is CASSEGTALSYEQYF. The CDR3 region has the DNA TGTGCCAGTAGTGAAGGGACGGCGCTATCCTACGAGCAGTACTTC. The full variable domain, its missing parts supplied by reference TRBV19 and TRBJ2-7, is DGGITQSPKYLFRKEGQNVTLSCEQNLNHDAMYWYRQDPGQGLRLIYYSQIVNDFQKGDIAEGYSVSREKKESFPLTVTSAQKNPTAFYLCASSEGTALSYEQYFGPGTRLTVT.

The gene calls are TRBV7-8 and TRBJ1-1, with D possibly being TRBD1 (5 bases). The CDR3 runs 12 residues. Between the trimmed V and J ends, which lost 5 bases and 10 bases, there was a span of 14 bases. The germline V gene has CDR1 SGHVS and CDR2 FQNEAQ. The CDR3 loop is CASSPFGGVAFF. The DNA of the CDR3 is TGTGCCAGCAGCCCCTTTGGGGGAGTAGCTTTCTTT.

The rearrangement links TRBV5-8 to TRBJ2-7, with D maybe TRBD2 (6 bases). The length of the CDR3 is 15 residues. Germline CDR1 is SGHTS and CDR2 is YDEGEE. Trimming pared 0 bases from V and 3 bases from J, leaving 13 bases between. The DNA of the CDR3 is TGTGCCAGCAGCTTGGCCGGGACTGGTGTCTACGAGCAGTACTTC. Its translation: CASSLAGTGVYEQYF.